The 23 T cell receptor beta chains given below trace back to one sample, sequenced in a study of T cell responses to AZD1222 COVID-19 vaccine. The method was immunoSEQ multiplex PCR; TCRdb's version includes in-frame clones alone and lacks a portion of them. The table has under 300,000 clones, 85% to 95% seen once. Material: peripheral blood, obtained on day 0 of AZD1222 vaccination. Every receptor here comes from an adult in good health.

The chain is built from TRBV9 and TRBJ2-2, with 7 bases identical to TRBD1. Per germline, CDR1 SGDLS and CDR2 YYNGEE. V shed 0 bases, J shed 1 base, and the junction held 6 bases outside the gene matches. The CDR3 runs 17 residues. The CDR3 here is CASSVAFGTVNTGELFF. DNA for the CDR3: TGTGCCAGCAGCGTAGCTTTCGGGACAGTGAACACCGGGGAGCTGTTTTTT.

The chain has TRBV5-1 and TRBJ2-5; 7 nucleotides line up with TRBD1. Germline CDR1 reads SGHRS; CDR2 reads YFSETQ. With 5 bases clipped from V and 1 base from J, the junction kept 2 bases outside the gene matches. The CDR3 is made up of 13 amino acids. The CDR3 reads CASRRQGQETQYF. CDR3 DNA sequence: TGCGCCAGCAGGAGACAGGGCCAAGAGACCCAGTACTTC.

The genes are TRBV28 and TRBJ2-7; the match to TRBD2 covers 14 bases. V was clipped by 6 bases and J by 3 bases; unmatched bases: 7. The CDR3 spans 16 residues. Germline V gene lookup returns CDR1 MDHEN and CDR2 SYDVKM. The chain's CDR3 is CASSRPGTSGSYEQYF. The DNA of the CDR3 is TGTGCCAGCAGCCGCCCTGGGACTAGCGGGAGCTACGAGCAGTACTTC.

This clone was detected only a few times. V is TRBV7-6 and J is TRBJ1-2, with D perhaps TRBD1 (6 bases). Germline V gene sequence: CDR1 SGHVS, CDR2 FNYEAQ. The germline V and J ends were trimmed by 3 bases and 7 bases, with 21 bases remaining between them. This CDR3 is built from 16 residues. CDR3 in amino acids: CASSFGRGSSSGGYTF. The CDR3 region has the DNA TGTGCCAGCAGCTTCGGTAGGGGGAGTAGTTCTGGTGGCTACACCTTC.

The V and J genes are TRBV5-1 and TRBJ2-7; TRBD2 might be the D (5 bases). Per germline, CDR1 SGHRS and CDR2 YFSETQ. The CDR3 contains 14 residues. The germline V and J ends were trimmed by 3 bases and 0 bases, with 10 bases remaining between them. Here the CDR3 DNA reads TGCGCCAGCAGCTCAGAGGGAGCCTCCTACGAGCAGTACTTC. Translated: CASSSEGASYEQYF.

The chain recombines TRBV27 with TRBJ2-7; possibly TRBD2 for D (5 bases). Trimming removed 8 bases at V and 5 bases at J, with 16 bases between. Germline CDR1 reads MNHEY; CDR2 reads SMNVEV (reference sequence). The CDR3 sequence is 13 residues long. The CDR3 DNA sequence: TGTGCCAGCCGCGGTGGGCTAGCTCACGAGCAGTACTTC. Its translation: CASRGGLAHEQYF.

The chain is built from TRBV9 and TRBJ2-7; no clear D gene. V gave up 4 bases and J gave up 2 bases, with 13 bases separating them. Germline V gene sequence: CDR1 SGDLS, CDR2 YYNGEE. The CDR3 loop spans 14 amino acids. In DNA, the CDR3 is TGTGCCAGCAGCCCTCCTACTGCAGCCTACGAGCAGTACTTC. The encoded protein is CASSPPTAAYEQYF. The whole variable domain, remainder taken from reference TRBV9 and TRBJ2-7, is DSGVTQTPKHLITATGQRVTLRCSPRSGDLSVYWYQQSLDQGLQFLIQYYNGEERAKGNILERFSAQQFPDLHSELNLSSLELGDSALYFCASSPPTAAYEQYFGPGTRLTVT.

The rearrangement joins TRBV4-1 to TRBJ1-6; D gene unclear. CDR3 length: 17 residues. Germline V gene data show CDR1 as MGHRA and CDR2 as YSYEKL. Trimming took off 6 bases at V and 0 bases at J, with 15 bases between the two ends. The CDR3 here is CASRSRFGDSYNSPLHF. The CDR3 DNA sequence: TGCGCCAGCAGATCAAGATTCGGGGACTCCTATAATTCACCCCTCCACTTT.

This chain uses TRBV28 with TRBJ1-5; weak D call: TRBD1 (5 bases). CDR1 and CDR2 (germline): MDHEN, SYDVKM. The V end was cut by 1 base, the J end by 6 bases, with 10 bases between. The length of the CDR3 is 14 residues. CDR3 DNA: TGTGCCAGCAGTTTATTGCAGGGAGGTCAGCCCCAGCATTTT. Residues: CASSLLQGGQPQHF.

The J gene is TRBJ1-2, the V gene TRBV13; D is ambiguous. The CDR3 runs to 14 residues. Germline V gives CDR1 PRHDT, CDR2 FYEKMQ (reference sequence). V lost 0 bases and J lost 1, with 6 bases in between. Here the CDR3 reads CASSLGLNNYGYTF. CDR3 nucleotide sequence: TGTGCCAGCAGCTTAGGCCTGAATAACTATGGCTACACCTTC.

The J gene is TRBJ2-7, the V gene TRBV7-2; 8 positions agree with TRBD1. Losses at the gene ends were 1 base for V and 3 bases for J; bases not matched to a gene: 5. The CDR3 runs to 15 residues. Germline V lookup: CDR1 SGHTA, CDR2 FQGNSA. CDR3 bases: TGTGCCAGCAGCTTAGAGGGACAGGCCCACTACGAGCAGTACTTC. Translated, it gives CASSLEGQAHYEQYF. Full variable domain (rest looked up from reference TRBV7-2 and TRBJ2-7): GAGVSQSPSNKVTEKGKDVELRCDPISGHTALYWYRQSLGQGLEFLIYFQGNSAPDKSGLPSDRFSAERTGGSVSTLTIQRTQQEDSAVYLCASSLEGQAHYEQYFGPGTRLTVT.

The V and J genes are TRBV29-1 and TRBJ1-5, with 7 positions matching TRBD1. Germline loops: CDR1 SQVTM, CDR2 ANQGSEA. The CDR3 covers 14 residues. Trimming took 7 bases from V and 7 from J; bases not matched to a gene: 13. The CDR3 is CSATTTGNRQPQHF. The CDR3 nucleotides are TGCAGCGCCACGACGACAGGGAATAGGCAGCCCCAGCATTTT.

In this sample, this clone turned up once. This rearrangement joins TRBV11-2 to TRBJ1-2; tentatively, D is TRBD1 (6 bases). Deletions cut 4 bases from V and 4 bases from J, with 16 bases between. The CDR3 contains 15 residues. Germline V gene lookup returns CDR1 SGHAT and CDR2 FQNNGV. CDR3 loop: CASSSWDTPRYGYTF. The CDR3 nucleotides are TGTGCCAGCAGCTCCTGGGACACCCCACGCTATGGCTACACCTTC.

The V gene is TRBV6-1, the J gene TRBJ2-7, with D uncertain. V was trimmed by 3 bases and J by 2 bases, leaving 14 bases between them. There are 15 residues in the CDR3. CDR1 and CDR2 from the germline V gene are MNHNS and SASEGT. CDR3 residues: CASSEADGLTYEQYF. DNA of the CDR3: TGTGCCAGCAGTGAGGCGGACGGCCTCACCTACGAGCAGTACTTC.

The rearrangement links TRBV14 to TRBJ2-7, with 8 bases identical to TRBD1. The CDR3 covers 14 residues. The V gene end was trimmed by 1 base and the J gene end by 9 bases; junction bases not matched to a gene: 8. Germline CDR1 is SGHDN and CDR2 is FVKESK. The CDR3 DNA is TGTGCCAGCAGCCAAGGCCCTTTTGGGACAGGGCAGTACTTC. Protein sequence: CASSQGPFGTGQYF.

This clone was seen just once. The chain joins TRBV5-1 to TRBJ1-5, with a possible D match to TRBD1 (5 bases). V was trimmed by 4 bases and J by 3 bases, leaving 11 bases between them. CDR3 length: 14 residues. Per germline, CDR1 SGHRS and CDR2 YFSETQ. The CDR3 region is CASSPREVNQPQHF. DNA for the CDR3: TGCGCCAGCAGCCCCAGGGAGGTCAATCAGCCCCAGCATTTT.

The V and J genes are TRBV2 and TRBJ1-5; D is perhaps TRBD1 (5 bases). The CDR3 has 14 amino acids. Per germline, CDR1 SNHLY and CDR2 FYNNEI. V lost 3 bases, J lost 2 bases, and 8 bases lay in between. The CDR3 spells CASSELGGNQPQHF. Written as DNA, the CDR3 is TGTGCCAGCAGTGAGTTGGGGGGCAATCAGCCCCAGCATTTT. Using reference TRBV2 and TRBJ1-5 for the parts outside the CDR3, the full variable domain is EPEVTQTPSHQVTQMGQEVILRCVPISNHLYFYWYRQILGQKVEFLVSFYNNEISEKSEIFDDQFSVERPDGSNFTLKIRSTKLEDSAMYFCASSELGGNQPQHFGDGTRLSIL.

This chain uses TRBV7-2 with TRBJ1-2, with 9 bases aligning to TRBD1. With 6 bases clipped from V and 8 bases from J, the junction kept 10 bases outside the gene matches. The CDR3 spans 14 residues. Germline CDR1 and CDR2: SGHTA and FQGNSA. CDR3 bases: TGTGCCAGCAGATTTCCGGGACAGGGAGGAGGCTACACCTTC. It specifies CASRFPGQGGGYTF.

Here the CDR3 reads CSASLGSRGEKLFF. For the CDR3, the DNA is TGCAGTGCTAGTCTGGGCTCTAGGGGTGAAAAACTGTTTTTT. The chain combines TRBV20-1 with TRBJ1-4; weak D call: TRBD1 (5 bases). The CDR3 spans 14 residues. Germline CDR1 and CDR2: DFQATT and SNEGSKA (reference sequence). V was trimmed by 3 bases and J by 7 bases, leaving 15 bases between them.

The rearrangement joins TRBV18 to TRBJ2-5; D not resolved. Trimming took 1 base from V and 4 from J, leaving 10 bases between them. Germline loops: CDR1 KGHSH, CDR2 LQKENI. The CDR3 is 14 amino acids. The CDR3 is CASSPQKGTETQYF. The CDR3 bases are TGTGCCAGCTCACCACAGAAGGGAACAGAGACCCAGTACTTC.

The DNA of the CDR3 is TGTGCCAGCAGTCGACCCGGGATCTACAACCATGAGCAGTTCTTC. Residues: CASSRPGIYNHEQFF. The chain joins TRBV28 to TRBJ2-1, with TRBD2 as a possible D gene (5 bases). In germline, CDR1 is MDHEN, CDR2 SYDVKM. The CDR3 is made up of 15 amino acids. V lost 5 bases, J lost 8 bases, and 19 bases lay in between.

This chain connects TRBV3-1 (or the pseudogene TRBV3-2) to TRBJ2-7; D is possibly TRBD2 (6 bases). Between the trimmed V and J ends, which lost 1 base and 3 bases, there was a span of 10 bases. This CDR3 comprises 14 residues. The germline V gene encodes CDR1 LGHDT and CDR2 YNNKEL (reference sequence). The DNA for the CDR3 is TGTGCCAGCAGCCAAGTCGCGGGGAACTACGAGCAGTACTTC. It encodes CASSQVAGNYEQYF.

The V and J genes are TRBV27 and TRBJ2-5; D ambiguous. V gave up 3 bases and J gave up 5 bases, with 4 bases separating them. This CDR3 region has 11 residues. In germline, CDR1 is MNHEY, CDR2 SMNVEV (reference sequence). CDR3 coding DNA: TGTGCCAGCAGTTTCCCGGAGACCCAGTACTTC. Protein: CASSFPETQYF.